The 19 T cell receptor beta chains below come from one sample, sequenced in a study of human T cells and chemical hapten exposure. A single record per CDR3 protein comes from TCRdb applying MiXCR to the RACE reads. The sample lists 80,000 to 95,000 distinct CDR3 sequences, about 10% seen once, with around 2.1% in the top ten. Time point specified: patch test 2, 6 weeks after DPC sensitization. The treatment denotes: therapeutic diphenylcyclopropenone sensitization with weekly scalp DPC. Sequenced here: whole blood, sampled in connection with sensitization to the hapten diphenylcyclopropenone (DPC). Every receptor here comes from a man in his forties or fifties with alopecia areata. Some clones in this sample may be carry-over from other donors' samples.

J is TRBJ1-1 and V is TRBV28, with D perhaps TRBD1 (6 bases). Trimming cost V 3 bases and J 2 bases, with 10 bases left between them. Germline CDR1 reads MDHEN; CDR2 reads SYDVKM. The CDR3 extends over 14 amino acids. The CDR3 coding sequence is TGTGCCAGCAGTTTTGGGGGGCGAAACACTGAAGCTTTCTTT. Translated, it gives CASSFGGRNTEAFF. Full variable domain (rest looked up from reference TRBV28 and TRBJ1-1): DVKVTQSSRYLVKRTGEKVFLECVQDMDHENMFWYRQDPGLGLRLIYFSYDVKMKEKGDIPEGYSVSREKKERFSLILESASTNQTSMYLCASSFGGRNTEAFFGQGTRLTVV.

This clonotype appeared a few times. The chain recombines TRBV4-2 with TRBJ2-1, with 9 positions matching TRBD1. CDR3 length equals 18 residues. Trimming removed 4 bases from V and 1 base from J; junction bases left unmatched: 11. Per germline, CDR1 LGHNA and CDR2 YNFKEQ. The CDR3 sequence: CASSLQGAAVNSYNEQFF. Written as DNA, the CDR3 is TGTGCCAGCAGCCTACAGGGGGCGGCCGTTAATTCCTACAATGAGCAGTTCTTC.

The J gene is TRBJ2-3, the V gene TRBV20-1; TRBD1 aligns across 7 bases. Trimming took 6 bases from V and 4 from J; bases not matched to a gene: 7. The CDR3 runs to 13 residues. Germline V gives CDR1 DFQATT, CDR2 SNEGSKA (reference sequence). This CDR3 is CSAGGRVADTQYF. CDR3 coding DNA: TGCAGTGCAGGGGGCAGGGTAGCAGATACGCAGTATTTT.

There are a few counts of this clonotype. This rearrangement joins TRBV24-1 to TRBJ2-3, with a weak D call TRBD2 (5 bases). This CDR3 is built from 17 residues. Germline V lookup: CDR1 KGHDR, CDR2 SFDVKD. Trimming left V 4 bases short and J 2 bases short, with 18 bases between. CDR3 DNA: TGTGCCACCAGTGACCCCCAACTAAGCGGCATCACAGATACGCAGTATTTT. Protein: CATSDPQLSGITDTQYF.

The chain uses TRBV12-3 or TRBV12-4 and TRBJ2-1; D gene ambiguous. The CDR3 extends over 11 amino acids. The ends were cut back, 0 bases at V and 8 bases at J, with 2 bases in the middle. CDR3 loop: CASSLADEQFF. The CDR3 bases are TGTGCCAGCAGTTTAGCGGATGAGCAGTTCTTC.

This clonotype was detected only a few times. The chain links TRBV29-1 to TRBJ2-3; D might be TRBD1 (6 bases). CDR3 length: 14 residues. Per the germline V gene, CDR1 is SQVTM and CDR2 is ANQGSEA. Trimming removed 4 bases at V and 0 bases at J, with 11 bases between. Written as DNA, the CDR3 is TGCAGCGTTGGAGGGGGTGCTAGCACAGATACGCAGTATTTT. Translating gives CSVGGGASTDTQYF.

The rearrangement links TRBV6-6 to TRBJ2-3, with D uncertain. V lost 2 bases and J 6 bases, leaving 6 bases between the germline ends. Germline CDR1 and CDR2: MNHNY and SVGAGI (reference sequence). The CDR3 spans 12 residues. The CDR3 nucleotides are TGTGCCAGCAGTTACAGGGTGGATACGCAGTATTTT. This codes for CASSYRVDTQYF.

This clonotype was found many times. The rearrangement uses TRBV19 and TRBJ1-5; D not certain. The CDR3 is made up of 14 amino acids. Trimming cost V 5 bases and J 3 bases, with 11 bases left between them. The germline V gene encodes CDR1 LNHDA and CDR2 SQIVND (reference sequence). The CDR3 region has the DNA TGTGCCAGTAGTGACGGGCTAATCAATCAGCCCCAGCATTTT. It translates to CASSDGLINQPQHF.

A few counts support this clonotype. The V gene is TRBV20-1, the J gene TRBJ2-7; possible D gene TRBD1, 6 bases. CDR3 length: 15 residues. Trimming cost V 0 bases and J 2 bases, with 14 bases left between them. Per germline, CDR1 DFQATT and CDR2 SNEGSKA (reference sequence). The CDR3 is CSARDPGHRTYEQYF. The CDR3 DNA reads TGCAGTGCTAGAGACCCGGGACACCGAACCTACGAGCAGTACTTC.

This clonotype was seen a handful of times. The V call is TRBV14, the J call TRBJ2-3, with unresolved D. Germline loops: CDR1 SGHDN, CDR2 FVKESK. This CDR3 spans 13 amino acids. V was pared by 5 bases and J by 2 bases, with 8 bases between. The DNA for the CDR3 is TGTGCCAGCAGCGCCCAGAACACAGATACGCAGTATTTT. Protein product: CASSAQNTDTQYF.

This clonotype was seen more than once but under ten times. This chain's CDR3 is CASSPEGAGGEETQYF. The CDR3 DNA sequence: TGTGCCAGCAGCCCCGAGGGAGCGGGAGGAGAAGAGACCCAGTACTTC. The chain employs TRBV3-1 and TRBJ2-5; 9 bases agree with TRBD2. This CDR3 is 16 amino acids long. Germline V gene data show CDR1 as LGHDT and CDR2 as YNNKEL (reference sequence). V lost 4 bases to trimming and J lost 3 bases; unmatched junction nucleotides: 9.

This clonotype was recorded a few times. CDR3 amino acids: CSAAQLAGASYEQYF. Written as DNA, the CDR3 is TGCAGTGCTGCCCAACTAGCGGGAGCCTCCTACGAGCAGTACTTC. This chain connects TRBV20-1 to TRBJ2-7, with 11 positions matching TRBD2. Germline trimming cut 5 bases from V and 0 bases from J; bases unmatched to any gene: 6. Germline V gene sequence: CDR1 DFQATT, CDR2 SNEGSKA (reference sequence). The CDR3 totals 15 residues.

The V gene is TRBV28, the J gene TRBJ2-7; perhaps TRBD1 as D (5 bases). Looked up from germline, CDR1 is MDHEN and CDR2 is SYDVKM. CDR3 size: 13 residues. V was shortened by 7 bases and J by 0 bases, with 10 bases between the two germline ends. CDR3 sequence (DNA): TGTGCCAGCATTCCAGGGTTCTCCTACGAGCAGTACTTC. Its translation: CASIPGFSYEQYF. The full variable domain, in which reference TRBV28 and TRBJ2-7 provide the parts outside the CDR3, is DVKVTQSSRYLVKRTGEKVFLECVQDMDHENMFWYRQDPGLGLRLIYFSYDVKMKEKGDIPEGYSVSREKKERFSLILESASTNQTSMYLCASIPGFSYEQYFGPGTRLTVT.

This clonotype was counted between two and nine times. The V call is TRBV6-6, the J call TRBJ2-7; 7 bases fit TRBD1. V dropped 3 bases and J dropped 4; count of bases not matched to a gene: 3. Germline V lookup: CDR1 MNHNY, CDR2 SVGAGI (reference sequence). This CDR3 has 13 amino acids. DNA of the CDR3: TGTGCCAGCAGTTATACAGGGGAGTACGAGCAGTACGTC. Residues: CASSYTGEYEQYV.

This clonotype was found many times. The rearrangement links TRBV27 to TRBJ2-1, with 8 bases aligning to TRBD2. Germline lookup yields CDR1 MNHEY and CDR2 SMNVEV (reference sequence). This CDR3 is 15 amino acids long. The trim removed 0 bases at V and 4 bases at J, leaving 2 bases unmatched. CDR3 sequence: CASSLSSGMYNEQFF. Written as DNA, the CDR3 is TGTGCCAGCAGTTTATCTAGCGGGATGTACAATGAGCAGTTCTTC.

This clonotype was picked up a small number of times. The CDR3 loop is CASSQDLGQKFF. CDR3 sequence (DNA): TGTGCCAGCAGCCAAGATCTGGGACAGAAGTTCTTC. The chain couples TRBV4-2 to TRBJ2-1; 7 nucleotides match TRBD1. Trimming cost V 0 bases and J 14 bases; bases outside gene matches: 4. This CDR3 is built from 12 residues. Germline CDR1 and CDR2: LGHNA and YNFKEQ.

This chain joins TRBV29-1 and TRBJ2-1, with D perhaps matching TRBD2 (6 bases). Germline values: CDR1 SQVTM, CDR2 ANQGSEA. Trimming took 6 bases from V and 8 from J, leaving 17 bases between them. The CDR3 has 13 amino acids. As DNA, the CDR3 is TGCAGCGTCCCGATGGTGCCGGGGGATGAGCAGTTCTTC. Translation gives CSVPMVPGDEQFF.

This clonotype was recorded a few times. This chain connects TRBV6-2 or TRBV6-3 to TRBJ2-7; no reliable D call. From germline, CDR1 is MNHEY and CDR2 SVGEGT. V shed 2 bases and J shed 7 bases, with 9 bases lying between them. This CDR3 spans 12 amino acids. The DNA for the CDR3 is TGTGCCAGCAGTTACAGCTCTGGGGAGCAGTACGTC. Its translation is CASSYSSGEQYV.

V usage is TRBV7-2 and J usage is TRBJ1-5, with 8 bases lining up with TRBD1. J gave up 7 bases and V 1 base, and 6 bases lay outside the gene matches. This CDR3 has 15 residues. Germline-derived CDR1 and CDR2 are SGHTA and FQGNSA. The CDR3 loop is CASSLVAGGGQPQHF. DNA of the CDR3: TGTGCCAGCAGCTTAGTGGCAGGGGGCGGCCAGCCCCAGCATTTT.